Shown below are 6 T cell receptor beta chains from a single sample sequenced in a study of cytomegalovirus exposure and HLA in healthy donors. The PCR had 60 Vbeta and 13 Jbeta primers. Sequencing used immunoSEQ multiplex PCR; TCRdb keeps in-frame clones, though not all of them. The data hold 150,000 to 200,000 clones, with 84% observed a single time. Sequencing input: PBMCs. These receptors came from a boy aged 5-17 years in good health and CMV-seronegative.

CDR3 in amino acids: CASSLGLAGGLTGELFF. The CDR3 bases are TGTGCCAGCAGCCTAGGACTAGCGGGGGGCCTCACCGGGGAGCTGTTTTTT. J is TRBJ2-2 and V is TRBV5-4, with 14 bases matching TRBD2. The V gene's germline CDR1 is SGHNT and CDR2 YYREEE (reference sequence). After removal of 4 bases from V and 4 bases from J, the junction contained 6 bases not matched to a gene. The CDR3 runs 17 residues.

The chain links TRBV5-1 to TRBJ2-7, with TRBD1 matching over 8 bases. The J segment lost 7 bases and the V segment lost 0 bases, leaving 6 bases of the junction unmatched. This CDR3 spans 14 amino acids. CDR1 is SGHRS and CDR2 is YFSETQ in the germline V gene. The CDR3 coding sequence is TGCGCCAGCAGCTTGGTTCAGGGGGCGTATGAGCAGTACTTC. This gives the protein CASSLVQGAYEQYF.

The V gene is TRBV19, the J gene TRBJ2-3, with 12 bases fitting TRBD2. CDR3 length: 17 residues. The germline gives CDR1 LNHDA, CDR2 SQIVND (reference sequence). Trimming at V came to 5 bases and at J to 1 base, leaving 7 bases not matched to a gene. CDR3 nucleotides: TGTGCCAGTAGTTCTAGCGGGGGGGTGCGTGGCACAGATACGCAGTATTTT. This encodes CASSSSGGVRGTDTQYF.

This rearrangement joins TRBV6-5 to TRBJ1-1; D gene unclear. The ends were cut back, 2 bases at V and 2 bases at J, with 9 bases in the middle. The germline V gene encodes CDR1 MNHEY and CDR2 SVGAGI. There are 14 residues in the CDR3. The CDR3 sequence: CASSYQLSNTEAFF. CDR3 DNA: TGTGCCAGCAGTTACCAGTTGTCCAACACTGAAGCTTTCTTT.

The chain is built from TRBV27 and TRBJ2-5; 7 bases align to TRBD1. Germline V lookup: CDR1 MNHEY, CDR2 SMNVEV (reference sequence). V shed 5 bases, J shed 0 bases, and the junction held 9 bases outside the gene matches. This CDR3 region has 16 residues. The CDR3 nucleotides are TGTGCCAGCAGTCCCATTTACAGGGGCTACCAAGAGACCCAGTACTTC. The encoded protein is CASSPIYRGYQETQYF.

This clone has only one observation. The chain employs TRBV28 and TRBJ2-7; D is possibly TRBD2 (6 bases). Looked up from germline, CDR1 is MDHEN and CDR2 is SYDVKM. This CDR3 has 14 residues. V was trimmed by 3 bases and J by 6 bases, leaving 15 bases between them. The CDR3 nucleotides read TGTGCCAGCAGTTTGTTTGGGGGAGGTGTCGAGCAGTACTTC. Amino acids: CASSLFGGGVEQYF.